Below, 24 T cell receptor beta chains from the same sample are listed, as sequenced in a study of human T cells and chemical hapten exposure. TCRdb passed the RACE reads through MiXCR, listing each CDR3 protein once. The sample has around 82,000 distinct CDR3 sequences, 6% to 8.5% seen once. Time point specified: patch test 2, 6 weeks after DPC sensitization. The sample's treatment: therapeutic diphenylcyclopropenone sensitization with weekly scalp DPC. Specimen: whole blood, collected in connection with sensitization to the hapten diphenylcyclopropenone (DPC). These receptors were obtained from a woman in her thirties with alopecia areata. Some clones in this sample may be carry-over from other donors' samples.

The chain employs TRBV3-1 and TRBJ2-1, with 11 bases identical to TRBD1. Per the germline V gene, CDR1 is LGHDT and CDR2 is YNNKEL (reference sequence). This CDR3 comprises 15 residues. V shed 4 bases and J 7 bases; nucleotides not matched to a gene: 6. CDR3 in amino acids: CASSPGTGGWNEQFF. The CDR3 DNA is TGTGCCAGCAGCCCCGGGACAGGGGGTTGGAATGAGCAGTTCTTC.

This clonotype turned up a few times. The chain couples TRBV19 to TRBJ1-2, with 7 positions matching TRBD1. The CDR3 sequence is 14 residues long. The V gene end was trimmed by 9 bases and the J gene end by 2 bases; junction bases not matched to a gene: 9. Germline V gene lookup returns CDR1 LNHDA and CDR2 SQIVND (reference sequence). The CDR3 loop is CASRGGHRNYGYTF. In DNA form, the CDR3 reads TGTGCCAGCAGGGGGGGACACCGAAACTATGGCTACACCTTC. Combining the CDR3 with reference TRBV19 and TRBJ1-2 gives the whole variable domain DGGITQSPKYLFRKEGQNVTLSCEQNLNHDAMYWYRQDPGQGLRLIYYSQIVNDFQKGDIAEGYSVSREKKESFPLTVTSAQKNPTAFYLCASRGGHRNYGYTFGSGTRLTVV.

This clonotype was counted many times. V is TRBV11-2 and J is TRBJ2-2; the D gene is possibly TRBD2 (5 bases). CDR1 is SGHAT, CDR2 FQNNGV, per germline. The CDR3 is 14 residues long. V lost 7 bases and J lost 0, with 9 bases in between. This CDR3 is CASIRTANTGELFF. The CDR3 DNA follows: TGTGCCAGCATAAGGACTGCGAACACCGGGGAGCTGTTTTTT.

At least ten counts were recorded for this clonotype. V is TRBV10-3 and J is TRBJ1-1; TRBD1 might be the D (5 bases). The CDR3 is made up of 13 amino acids. Germline loops: CDR1 ENHRY, CDR2 SYGVKD. V was cut by 8 bases and J by 2 bases, with 12 bases left in between. CDR3 nucleotide sequence: TGTGCCATCGCCCCGGGGCTAAACACTGAAGCTTTCTTT. It specifies CAIAPGLNTEAFF.

This clonotype was seen many times. The chain is built from TRBV12-3 or TRBV12-4 and TRBJ1-1, with D unresolved. Deletions cut 6 bases from V and 7 bases from J, with 12 bases between. CDR3 size: 12 residues. CDR3 nucleotides: TGTGCCAGCAGCCCCTTCCTGAATGAAGCTTTCTTT. Translating it yields CASSPFLNEAFF.

This clonotype was counted between two and nine times. The chain carries TRBV7-9 and TRBJ2-2; D call uncertain. CDR1 and CDR2 (germline): SEHNR, FQNEAQ (reference sequence). Trimming stripped 5 bases from V and 3 bases from J, with 10 bases between. This CDR3 has 14 residues. The CDR3 DNA reads as TGTGCCAGCAGCCTTAAAGATCACACCGGGGAGCTGTTTTTT. Its translation: CASSLKDHTGELFF.

The sample holds many counts of this clonotype. This chain joins TRBV5-4 and TRBJ1-1; D is uncertain. This CDR3 has 16 amino acids. The germline V gene has CDR1 SGHNT and CDR2 YYREEE (reference sequence). The V and J ends lost 4 bases and 1 base respectively, with 17 bases between them. As DNA, the CDR3 is TGTGCCAGCAGCACCCGGGCCCGACGACCGAACACTGAAGCTTTCTTT. Its translation: CASSTRARRPNTEAFF. Complete variable domain (other parts from reference TRBV5-4 and TRBJ1-1): ETGVTQSPTHLIKTRGQQVTLRCSSQSGHNTVSWYQQALGQGPQFIFQYYREEENGRGNFPPRFSGLQFPNYSSELNVNALELDDSALYLCASSTRARRPNTEAFFGQGTRLTVV.

This clonotype was picked up many times. The chain is built from TRBV7-9 and TRBJ1-1, with no clear D. Germline CDR1 SEHNR, CDR2 FQNEAQ (reference sequence). The CDR3 extends over 13 amino acids. V lost 2 bases and J lost 3, with 7 bases in between. This CDR3 reads CASSLYGDTEAFF. DNA of the CDR3: TGTGCCAGCAGCTTATACGGGGACACTGAAGCTTTCTTT.

The J gene is TRBJ1-2, the V gene TRBV7-2; D perhaps matches TRBD1 (6 bases). The CDR3 extends over 14 amino acids. Germline V lookup: CDR1 SGHTA, CDR2 FQGNSA. V lost 4 bases and J 4 bases, leaving 13 bases between the germline ends. In DNA, the CDR3 is TGTGCCAGCAGCTCCGGGCCACAGGGCTATGGCTACACCTTC. Its protein product is CASSSGPQGYGYTF.

Many counts were recorded for this clonotype. The chain links TRBV30 to TRBJ2-7, with D unresolved. Deletions cut 0 bases from V and 0 bases from J, with 21 bases between. The CDR3 spans 18 residues. Germline CDR1 is GTSNPN and CDR2 is SVGIG (reference sequence). For the CDR3, the DNA is TGTGCCTGGAGTGTAAAGGGTGTGCTTGCAAAGACCTCCTACGAGCAGTACTTC. This sequence encodes CAWSVKGVLAKTSYEQYF.

This clonotype showed up many times. The chain is built from TRBV30 and TRBJ2-7; the D is unclear. The length of the CDR3 is 12 residues. Germline V gene data show CDR1 as GTSNPN and CDR2 as SVGIG (reference sequence). The V end lost 2 bases, the J end lost 2 bases, and 7 bases lay between the germline ends. CDR3 loop: CAWSSGPYEQYF. Written as DNA, the CDR3 is TGTGCCTGGAGTTCCGGACCCTACGAGCAGTACTTC.

This clonotype was seen a handful of times. The chain carries TRBV3-1 and TRBJ2-7; D is perhaps TRBD2 (6 bases). Between the trimmed V and J ends, which lost 7 bases and 0 bases, there was a span of 13 bases. The CDR3 extends over 14 amino acids. Germline V gives CDR1 LGHDT, CDR2 YNNKEL (reference sequence). Here the CDR3 DNA reads TGTGCCAGCACCCGGGGGTCGGGCTCCTACGAGCAGTACTTC. It is translated as CASTRGSGSYEQYF.

In this sample, this clonotype turned up many times. The rearrangement links TRBV7-8 to TRBJ2-3, with TRBD2 identical over 11 bases. This CDR3 region has 15 residues. V trimming: 2 bases; J trimming: 6 bases; junction bases outside the gene matches: 4. Per the germline V gene, CDR1 is SGHVS and CDR2 is FQNEAQ. The CDR3 sequence: CASSLLAGGGDTQYF. The CDR3 DNA is TGTGCCAGCAGCTTATTAGCGGGGGGGGGGGATACGCAGTATTTT.

The table lists this clonotype with a few counts. J is TRBJ2-4 and V is TRBV7-9, with D perhaps TRBD2 (6 bases). Germline V gene lookup returns CDR1 SEHNR and CDR2 FQNEAQ (reference sequence). Trimming cost V 4 bases and J 7 bases, with 14 bases left between them. The length of the CDR3 is 14 residues. This chain's CDR3 is CASSSNRDSNIQYF. The DNA of the CDR3 is TGTGCCAGCAGCTCAAACCGGGACTCGAACATTCAGTACTTC.

The chain recombines TRBV9 with TRBJ1-1, with a weak D call TRBD1 (5 bases). V lost 0 bases and J 4 bases, leaving 7 bases between the germline ends. The V gene's germline CDR1 is SGDLS and CDR2 YYNGEE. This CDR3 is 13 amino acids long. The CDR3 DNA reads TGTGCCAGCAGCGTAGAAACAGGCACTGAAGCTTTCTTT. Amino acid sequence: CASSVETGTEAFF. Full variable domain (remainder filled in from reference TRBV9 and TRBJ1-1): DSGVTQTPKHLITATGQRVTLRCSPRSGDLSVYWYQQSLDQGLQFLIQYYNGEERAKGNILERFSAQQFPDLHSELNLSSLELGDSALYFCASSVETGTEAFFGQGTRLTVV.

The chain has TRBV20-1 and TRBJ1-2; a possible D gene is TRBD1 (5 bases). Trimming took off 2 bases at V and 1 base at J, with 11 bases between the two ends. The CDR3 runs to 14 residues. The germline CDR1 and CDR2 sequences are DFQATT and SNEGSKA (reference sequence). Here the CDR3 DNA reads TGCAGTGCTAGACTCACAGGCCTTAACTATGGCTACACCTTC. Its translation is CSARLTGLNYGYTF.

The chain uses TRBV5-4 and TRBJ1-2; unclear D gene. Deletions cut 0 bases from V and 8 bases from J, with 14 bases between. The CDR3 extends over 14 amino acids. The germline gives CDR1 SGHNT, CDR2 YYREEE (reference sequence). This CDR3 is CASSLDPRPGGYTF. CDR3 DNA sequence: TGTGCCAGCAGCTTGGATCCCCGTCCGGGCGGCTACACCTTC.

This clonotype was recorded many times. The gene calls are TRBV27 and TRBJ2-1; D ambiguous. The germline V gene has CDR1 MNHEY and CDR2 SMNVEV (reference sequence). The V and J ends lost 3 bases and 4 bases respectively, with 10 bases between them. The CDR3 is 14 residues long. CDR3 loop: CASSFKDPYNEQFF. CDR3 DNA sequence: TGTGCCAGCAGTTTTAAGGACCCATACAATGAGCAGTTCTTC.

Many counts were recorded for this clonotype. The chain carries TRBV11-2 and TRBJ2-3, with D perhaps matching TRBD2 (5 bases). Between the trimmed V and J ends, which lost 5 bases and 4 bases, there was a span of 16 bases. In germline, CDR1 is SGHAT, CDR2 FQNNGV. CDR3 length equals 15 residues. The CDR3 coding sequence is TGTGCCAGCAGCCTAGCCGGGAAGACCCCAGATACGCAGTATTTT. Protein: CASSLAGKTPDTQYF.

V is TRBV5-6 and J is TRBJ2-1; no clear D gene. The germline CDR1 and CDR2 sequences are SGHDT and YYEEEE. V was trimmed by 4 bases and J by 6 bases, leaving 20 bases between them. This CDR3 is 16 amino acids long. The CDR3 nucleotides read TGTGCCAGCAGCCCGCGTAGAGACCCGATTCCCAATGAGCAGTTCTTC. Translation: CASSPRRDPIPNEQFF.

This clonotype was seen only a few times. The chain employs TRBV13 and TRBJ2-3; the match to TRBD2 covers 10 bases. The V gene's germline CDR1 is PRHDT and CDR2 FYEKMQ (reference sequence). The length of the CDR3 is 18 residues. Trimming removed 4 bases from V and 3 bases from J; junction bases left unmatched: 13. CDR3 in DNA: TGTGCCAGCAGCTCGTGGGGACGTAGCGGGGGGTCGACAGATACGCAGTATTTT. Its translation: CASSSWGRSGGSTDTQYF.

This chain connects TRBV7-2 to TRBJ1-3; 7 nucleotides agree with TRBD1. V lost 4 bases to trimming and J lost 2 bases; unmatched junction nucleotides: 5. CDR3 size: 15 residues. Per germline, CDR1 SGHTA and CDR2 FQGNSA. Here the CDR3 reads CASSSATGPGNTIYF. CDR3 bases: TGTGCCAGCAGCTCAGCGACAGGGCCTGGAAACACCATATATTTT. Supplemented by reference TRBV7-2 and TRBJ1-3, the full variable domain reads GAGVSQSPSNKVTEKGKDVELRCDPISGHTALYWYRQSLGQGLEFLIYFQGNSAPDKSGLPSDRFSAERTGGSVSTLTIQRTQQEDSAVYLCASSSATGPGNTIYFGEGSWLTVV.

This clonotype was picked up many times. The chain uses TRBV10-3 and TRBJ2-5; D tentatively fits TRBD1 or TRBD2 (5 bases each). This CDR3 has 15 amino acids. Trimming cost V 3 bases and J 0 bases, with 11 bases left between them. CDR1 and CDR2 from the germline V gene are ENHRY and SYGVKD. This chain's CDR3 is CAISDRGAHQETQYF. Written as DNA, the CDR3 is TGTGCCATCAGTGATAGAGGGGCCCACCAAGAGACCCAGTACTTC.

This clonotype occurred many times. The CDR3 sequence: CASSGMTGARKETQYF. CDR3 in DNA: TGTGCCAGCAGTGGAATGACAGGGGCCCGTAAAGAGACCCAGTACTTC. This chain connects TRBV6-1 to TRBJ2-5; TRBD1 aligns across 8 bases. In germline, CDR1 is MNHNS, CDR2 SASEGT. V was clipped by 4 bases and J by 3 bases; unmatched bases: 10. The CDR3 sequence is 16 residues long.